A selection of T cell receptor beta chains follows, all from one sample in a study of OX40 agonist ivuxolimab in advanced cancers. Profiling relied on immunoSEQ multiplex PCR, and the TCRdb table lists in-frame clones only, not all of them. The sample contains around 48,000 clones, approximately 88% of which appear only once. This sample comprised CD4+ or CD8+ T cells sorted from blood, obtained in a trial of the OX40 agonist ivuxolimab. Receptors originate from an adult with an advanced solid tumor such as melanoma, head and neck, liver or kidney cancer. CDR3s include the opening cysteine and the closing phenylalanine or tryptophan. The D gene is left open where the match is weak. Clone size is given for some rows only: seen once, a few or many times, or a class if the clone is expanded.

TGTGCCAGCTCACCCGACAGAACAGCCTACGAGCAGTACTTC,CASSPDRTAYEQYF,NA,TRBV18,TRBJ2-7,NA
TGTGCCAGCACCCCCCTTGTTCGGGTGGGCTATGGCTACACCTTC,CASTPLVRVGYGYTF,NA,TRBV6-5,TRBJ1-2,NA
TGTGCCAGCAGCTTAGGCCCTAGCGGGGGGACAGGGGCCAACGTCCTGACTTTC,CASSLGPSGGTGANVLTF,TRBD2,TRBV7-2,TRBJ2-6,NA
TGTGCCAGCTCACCACTTTCCGTCTCCTACGAGCAGTACTTC,CASSPLSVSYEQYF,NA,TRBV18,TRBJ2-7,NA
TGTGCCACCAGCAGTCTAATCGGGGCAGGGCGATACTATGGCTACACCTTC,CATSSLIGAGRYYGYTF,NA,TRBV15,TRBJ1-2,NA
TGTGCCAGCAGTTTACAAGGGACAGGGCTAGAGACCCAGTACTTC,CASSLQGTGLETQYF,TRBD1,TRBV28,TRBJ2-5,NA
TGTGCCAGCAGCTTCGGGGCTTACTCTGGGGCCAACGTCCTGACTTTC,CASSFGAYSGANVLTF,NA,TRBV5-4,TRBJ2-6,few
TGTGCCAGCAGCTTACCAGGGAGCGGGGGGGCAAACGAGCAGTTCTTC,CASSLPGSGGANEQFF,TRBD2,TRBV13,TRBJ2-1,NA
TGTGCCAGCAACCCGGGACAAATCAATTCACCCCTCCACTTT,CASNPGQINSPLHF,NA,TRBV7-2,TRBJ1-6,NA
TGTGCCAGCAGCCCGGGACGTTTAAACATTCAGTACTTC,CASSPGRLNIQYF,NA,TRBV6-1,TRBJ2-4,NA
TGTGCCAGCAGTTACTCGACCATTGGAAACACCATATATTTT,CASSYSTIGNTIYF,NA,TRBV6-6,TRBJ1-3,NA
TGTGCCAGCAGCCTCCGGGGAGCGAACACCGGGGAGCTGTTTTTT,CASSLRGANTGELFF,NA,TRBV11-2,TRBJ2-2,NA
TGTGCCATCAGTGAGCCAGACGGCGGGAGCTACAATGAGCAGTTCTTC,CAISEPDGGSYNEQFF,TRBD2,TRBV10-3,TRBJ2-1,NA
TGTGCCAGCAGCAAAGGGACGGAGCAAGAGACCCAGTACTTC,CASSKGTEQETQYF,NA,TRBV7-2,TRBJ2-5,NA
TGCGCCAGCAGCTCGGGACATCGTATAGCAACTAATGAAAAACTGTTTTTT,CASSSGHRIATNEKLFF,NA,TRBV5-1,TRBJ1-4,NA
TGTGCCAGCAGCTCGGGACTCGCAACAGATACGCAGTATTTT,CASSSGLATDTQYF,NA,TRBV6-5,TRBJ2-3,NA
TGTGCCAGCAGCAACAGGGGTACCGACGAGCAGTACTTC,CASSNRGTDEQYF,TRBD1,TRBV14,TRBJ2-7,NA
TGTGCCAGCAGTCAAGGGGTGGGCTCGGGCACTGAAGCTTTCTTT,CASSQGVGSGTEAFF,NA,TRBV28,TRBJ1-1,NA
TGTGCCTGGAGTGGGGGGAGGATTAGCTCCTACGAGCAGTACTTC,CAWSGGRISSYEQYF,NA,TRBV30,TRBJ2-7,NA
TGTGCCAGCAAGCTTGGGGGGGCGACGAGGCAGCCCCAGCATTTT,CASKLGGATRQPQHF,NA,TRBV28,TRBJ1-5,NA
TGTGCCATCGCCGGGACTAGCGGCACAGATACGCAGTATTTT,CAIAGTSGTDTQYF,TRBD2,TRBV10-3,TRBJ2-3,NA
TGTGCCAGCAGCTTATGGACAGCCGGGGGTACGGGGGAGCTGTTTTTT,CASSLWTAGGTGELFF,NA,TRBV7-3,TRBJ2-2,once
TGTGCCAGCAGCTTGGGATTAAACAATGAGCAGTTCTTC,CASSLGLNNEQFF,NA,TRBV11-2,TRBJ2-1,once
TGTGCCAGCAGCCCCAGGGGGGCGAGGAGGGGGACCCAGTACTTC,CASSPRGARRGTQYF,NA,TRBV11-2,TRBJ2-5,NA
TGTGCCAGCAGTTTATCGGTTCCCAGGAAGGCCGGCTCCTACGAGCAGTACTTC,CASSLSVPRKAGSYEQYF,NA,TRBV27,TRBJ2-7,NA
TGCAGCGTCGGGACGGCGAACACCGGGGAGCTGTTTTTT,CSVGTANTGELFF,NA,TRBV29-1,TRBJ2-2,NA
TGTGCCAGCAGCCAACTAGGGCGACAGGGGGCAACTTTCTTT,CASSQLGRQGATFF,TRBD1,TRBV7-2,TRBJ1-1,NA
TGCGCCAGCACCAAAACGGGAGCGAGCTCCTACAATGAGCAGTTCTTC,CASTKTGASSYNEQFF,NA,TRBV5-1,TRBJ2-1,NA
TGCGCCAGCAGCCCGCCGGGCAGGTATAGCAATGAGCAGTTCTTC,CASSPPGRYSNEQFF,NA,TRBV4-3,TRBJ2-1,NA
TGTGCCACCAGCAGAGACTACTCCGAGGGTAATGAAAAACTGTTTTTT,CATSRDYSEGNEKLFF,NA,TRBV15,TRBJ1-4,few
TGCGCCAGCAGCCAACACGGGACAGCCACAGATACGCAGTATTTT,CASSQHGTATDTQYF,TRBD1,TRBV4-1,TRBJ2-3,once
TGTGCCAGCAGGCATACTAGCGGGAGCGACTACAATGAGCAGTTCTTC,CASRHTSGSDYNEQFF,TRBD2,TRBV7-6,TRBJ2-1,few
TGTGCCAGCAGCTTGGCCGGACTCGGCACAGATACGCAGTATTTT,CASSLAGLGTDTQYF,NA,TRBV5-6,TRBJ2-3,NA
TGTGCCAGCAGCCAACTCTTCGGTCCTAACTATGGCTACACCTTC,CASSQLFGPNYGYTF,NA,TRBV14,TRBJ1-2,NA
TGTGCCAGCAGTGAATGGGACAAGATCTACAATGAGCAGTTCTTC,CASSEWDKIYNEQFF,NA,TRBV25-1,TRBJ2-1,few
TGTGCCAGCAGCGGAGCCGTGAACACTGAAGCTTTCTTT,CASSGAVNTEAFF,NA,TRBV14,TRBJ1-1,NA
TGTGCCAGCAGCCCCGCCCCGGAGACCCAGTACTTC,CASSPAPETQYF,NA,TRBV7-2,TRBJ2-5,NA
TGTGCCAGTAGTATTTGGGGGGGCACAGGCACCGGGGAGCTGTTTTTT,CASSIWGGTGTGELFF,NA,TRBV19,TRBJ2-2,NA
TGTGCCACCAGGGGAGGGCTAGCGGGGGCCGGGGGGAGTGAGCAGTTCTTC,CATRGGLAGAGGSEQFF,TRBD2,TRBV15,TRBJ2-1,NA
TGTGCCAGCTCACGGGTATCGGAAGGAAACTCGAACACCGGGGAGCTGTTTTTT,CASSRVSEGNSNTGELFF,NA,TRBV18,TRBJ2-2,NA
TGTGCCAGCAGCTTAGGGGGCGGAAGGAAAGGCCCGAGGGCAGATACGCAGTATTTT,CASSLGGGRKGPRADTQYF,TRBD1,TRBV5-5,TRBJ2-3,NA
TGTGCCAGCAGCCCTCGGACATGGTCGCCTTACGAGCAGTACTTC,CASSPRTWSPYEQYF,NA,TRBV7-2,TRBJ2-7,NA
TGTGCCTGGAGTGTACGAGGGGGCAGATCACCCCTCCACTTT,CAWSVRGGRSPLHF,TRBD1,TRBV30,TRBJ1-6,NA
TGCAGCGTTGAAGAGAGGACCGCAGGTGAAAAACTGTTTTTT,CSVEERTAGEKLFF,NA,TRBV29-1,TRBJ1-4,NA
TGTGCCAGCATTTCCCCAGGGTTGTCAGGGTTGTACGAGCAGTACTTC,CASISPGLSGLYEQYF,NA,TRBV28,TRBJ2-7,NA
TGTGCCAGCGTCGAAAGACAGGGGGGCGGCTACACCTTC,CASVERQGGGYTF,TRBD1,TRBV6-5,TRBJ1-2,NA
TGTGCCAGTAGTATAGGCGGATCGGGCCAAGAGACCCAGTACTTC,CASSIGGSGQETQYF,NA,TRBV19,TRBJ2-5,NA
TGTGCCAGCATGAGGCACCTGAACACTGAAGCTTTCTTT,CASMRHLNTEAFF,NA,TRBV27,TRBJ1-1,NA
TGTGCCAGCAGCCCAGGGACTAGCGGGCCCTCCTACGAGCAGTACTTC,CASSPGTSGPSYEQYF,TRBD2,TRBV2,TRBJ2-7,NA
TGCAGCGTCGGCGCGCAAGGGGGCACTGAAGCTTTCTTT,CSVGAQGGTEAFF,NA,TRBV29-1,TRBJ1-1,NA
TGTGCCAGCCTTAGCCGGGACAGCGCCAACTATGGCTACACCTTC,CASLSRDSANYGYTF,TRBD1,TRBV6-1,TRBJ1-2,NA
TGCAGCGTTCTTACAGGACCCTACGAGCAGTACTTC,CSVLTGPYEQYF,NA,TRBV29-1,TRBJ2-7,NA
TGTGCCAGTAGTATTGGGCAAGTGGCTTCACCCCTCCACTTT,CASSIGQVASPLHF,NA,TRBV19,TRBJ1-6,NA
TGTGCCAGCAGCCCACTAGCGGGGGCTCCAACCGGGGAGCTGTTTTTT,CASSPLAGAPTGELFF,TRBD2,TRBV7-9,TRBJ2-2,NA